Presented here are 12 T cell receptor beta chains from one specimen sequenced in a study of T-cell memory formation after mild COVID-19. TCRdb ran MiXCR on the 5' RACE reads and lists one entry per CDR3 protein. This sample has 90,000 to 120,000 distinct CDR3 sequences, with 13% to 15% found just once. Sequencing was carried out using PBMCs or a T cell subset sorted from them (not recorded which). All receptors derive from a man between 18 and 29 years old who had mild COVID-19 (a few samples of this study predate the infection). Cell type and time point are not known.

This clonotype appeared a few times. The rearrangement joins TRBV7-3 to TRBJ2-1, with unresolved D. Trimming cost V 1 base and J 14 bases, with 15 bases left between them. CDR3 length: 13 residues. Germline CDR1 is SGHTA and CDR2 is FQGTGA. The CDR3 DNA is TGTGCCAGCAGCTTAAGTTTAGGGTCCCCGGAGTTCTTC. This gives the protein CASSLSLGSPEFF.

This clonotype was seen at least ten times. The chain recombines TRBV9 with TRBJ2-3; no clear D gene. This CDR3 is built from 12 residues. V dropped 2 bases and J dropped 8 bases, with 9 bases sitting between them. The germline CDR1 and CDR2 sequences are SGDLS and YYNGEE. The CDR3 DNA reads as TGTGCCAGCAGCGTCTCCGGTAGTACGCAGTATTTT. It codes for CASSVSGSTQYF.

The CDR3 reads CASSLGSHQPQHF. CDR3 coding DNA: TGTGCCAGCAGCTTGGGCAGCCATCAGCCCCAGCATTTT. The chain uses TRBV5-6 and TRBJ1-5; no clear D gene. The CDR3 runs 13 residues. Trimming removed 0 bases at V and 5 bases at J, with 6 bases between. Germline CDR1 is SGHDT and CDR2 is YYEEEE.

This clonotype occurred a few times. V gene TRBV7-8 combines with J gene TRBJ2-5, with 11 bases identical to TRBD2. This CDR3 is built from 16 residues. V was clipped by 4 bases and J by 0 bases; unmatched bases: 4. Germline V CDR1 and CDR2: SGHVS, FQNEAQ. The CDR3 spells CASSSRLAGYQETQYF. DNA of the CDR3: TGTGCCAGCAGCTCGAGACTAGCGGGGTACCAAGAGACCCAGTACTTC.

This rearrangement joins TRBV5-1 to TRBJ2-7; D might be TRBD1 (6 bases). The V end lost 3 bases, the J end lost 4 bases, and 20 bases lay between the germline ends. CDR1 and CDR2 (germline): SGHRS, YFSETQ. The CDR3 runs to 16 residues. The CDR3 nucleotides are TGCGCCAGCAGCTCTGGGGTTGGACAAAGGGGGTACGAGCAGTACTTC. Translation: CASSSGVGQRGYEQYF. Supplemented by reference TRBV5-1 and TRBJ2-7, the full variable domain reads KAGVTQTPRYLIKTRGQQVTLSCSPISGHRSVSWYQQTPGQGLQFLFEYFSETQRNKGNFPGRFSGRQFSNSRSEMNVSTLELGDSALYLCASSSGVGQRGYEQYFGPGTRLTVT.

J is TRBJ2-7 and V is TRBV27; no firm D call. This CDR3 spans 13 amino acids. The V gene's germline CDR1 is MNHEY and CDR2 SMNVEV (reference sequence). Trimming took off 3 bases at V and 3 bases at J, with 9 bases between the two ends. The CDR3 sequence is CASSFLTDYEQYF. The CDR3 DNA sequence: TGTGCCAGCAGTTTCCTCACGGACTACGAGCAGTACTTC.

This clonotype was observed a handful of times. CDR3 in amino acids: CASNGLRDMTQYF. In DNA, the CDR3 is TGTGCCAGCAACGGACTGAGAGATATGACGCAGTATTTT. V and J are TRBV2 and TRBJ2-3; D possibly corresponds to TRBD2 (5 bases). Between the trimmed V and J ends, which lost 7 bases and 9 bases, there was a span of 17 bases. The CDR3 has 13 amino acids. CDR1 and CDR2 from the germline V gene are SNHLY and FYNNEI.

The chain joins TRBV11-1 to TRBJ2-5; D remains unclear. The length of the CDR3 is 15 residues. Germline CDR1 reads SGHAT; CDR2 reads FQDESV (reference sequence). Deletions cut 2 bases from V and 2 bases from J, with 12 bases between. CDR3 sequence: CASSLQDPLQETQYF. The CDR3 bases are TGTGCCAGCAGCTTACAGGACCCCTTACAAGAGACCCAGTACTTC.

This chain links TRBV12-3 or TRBV12-4 with TRBJ2-5, with TRBD2 as a possible D gene (5 bases). CDR3 length: 16 residues. Trimming removed 5 bases from V and 5 bases from J, with 21 bases in between. CDR3 in amino acids: CASSPYGIQSGETQYF. The CDR3 nucleotides are TGTGCCAGCAGTCCTTACGGGATTCAGTCCGGGGAGACCCAGTACTTC.

The chain employs TRBV20-1 and TRBJ1-2, with 8 positions matching TRBD1. Trimming removed 1 base from V and 5 bases from J; junction bases left unmatched: 6. The CDR3 covers 14 residues. Per the germline V gene, CDR1 is DFQATT and CDR2 is SNEGSKA (reference sequence). As DNA, the CDR3 is TGCAGTGCTAGAGTGGACAGGGTACGGTATGGCTACACCTTC. Its translation: CSARVDRVRYGYTF.

The chain is built from TRBV6-8 and TRBJ2-1; 8 positions agree with TRBD2. Per germline, CDR1 MNHGY and CDR2 SAAAGT. This CDR3 is 14 amino acids long. Trimming at V came to 7 bases and at J to 10 bases, leaving 12 bases not matched to a gene. CDR3 sequence reads: CASTGTRGPREQFF. The CDR3 DNA reads as TGTGCCAGCACCGGGACTAGGGGCCCCCGGGAGCAGTTCTTC.

The V gene is TRBV11-2, the J gene TRBJ2-7, with 7 bases aligning to TRBD1. Trimming removed 8 bases from V and 3 bases from J; junction bases left unmatched: 16. CDR1 and CDR2 (germline): SGHAT, FQNNGV. The CDR3 length is 16 residues. This CDR3 reads CASRHREGTAYYEQYF. CDR3 DNA: TGTGCCAGCCGCCACCGGGAAGGGACAGCCTACTACGAGCAGTACTTC. Full variable domain (remainder filled in from reference TRBV11-2 and TRBJ2-7): EAGVAQSPRYKIIEKRQSVAFWCNPISGHATLYWYQQILGQGPKLLIQFQNNGVVDDSQLPKDRFSAERLKGVDSTLKIQPAKLEDSAVYLCASRHREGTAYYEQYFGPGTRLTVT.